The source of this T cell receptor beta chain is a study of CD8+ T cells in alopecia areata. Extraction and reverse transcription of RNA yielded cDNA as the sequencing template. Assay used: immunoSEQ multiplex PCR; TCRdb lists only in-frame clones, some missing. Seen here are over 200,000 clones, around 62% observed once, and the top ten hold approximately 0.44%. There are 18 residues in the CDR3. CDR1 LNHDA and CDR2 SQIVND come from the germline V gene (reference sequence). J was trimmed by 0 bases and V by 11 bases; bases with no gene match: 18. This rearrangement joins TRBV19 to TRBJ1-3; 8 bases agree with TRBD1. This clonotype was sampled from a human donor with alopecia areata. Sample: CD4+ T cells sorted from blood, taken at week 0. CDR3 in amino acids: CASNGDRLKPYSGNTIYF. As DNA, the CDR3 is TGTGCCTCCAATGGGGACAGGTTAAAGCCGTACTCTGGAAACACCATATATTTT.